One TCR beta chain is described in this entry. Its antigen is undetermined. The data belong to a study of identical twins. Findings of the study overall: High-abundance cord blood beta clonotypes had fewer insertions; memory repertoires showed none. The study reached conclusions through statistical analysis that was cross-sectional, not following the same donors.

The CDR3 is 15 residues long. With V trimmed by 6 bases and J by 3 bases, 13 bases remained unmatched. Germline V gene lookup returns CDR1 DFQATT and CDR2 SNEGSKA (reference sequence). TCRdb re-called the 5' RACE reads with MiXCR, one entry per CDR3 protein. The sample records some 900,000 distinct CDR3 sequences, over 9% being singletons. This sample also belongs to another study, concerning yellow fever vaccine responses in identical twins.

The sequenced sample consisted of PBMCs. The chain uses TRBV20-1 and TRBJ2-5; TRBD1 aligns across 7 bases. The TCR sequence derives from a woman between 18 and 29 years old in good health. The CDR3 nucleotides read TGCAGTGCCAGGGGTCGACAGGGAAGGGAAGAGACCCAGTACTTC. It codes for CSARGRQGREETQYF.